These T cell receptor beta chains were read from a single sample in a study of brain T cells in children with intractable seizures. Repertoires were generated with immunoSEQ multiplex PCR, while TCRdb's copy carries only in-frame clones and drops some. The repertoire consists of about 340,000 clones, with over 90% occurring once and the leading ten covering approximately 5%. The specimen comprised peripheral blood, sampled about 5 months after surgery. The receptors were gathered from a boy under two years old with tuberous sclerosis and intractable seizures. Each CDR3 is given with its conserved first and last residue. D genes are given only for firm matches. Expanded clones are given a class, and other clones once, few, many or no size at all.

TRBJ1-2,TRBV27,.,.,CASRQVGSGPYGYTF,TGTGCCAGCAGGCAAGTTGGTAGCGGACCTTATGGCTACACCTTC
TRBJ2-7,TRBV2,.,.,CASSAGMTYEQYF,TGTGCCAGCAGTGCGGGCATGACCTACGAGCAGTACTTC
TRBJ2-7,TRBV4-1,.,.,CASSQPTQGYEQYF,TGCGCCAGCAGCCAACCTACACAGGGCTACGAGCAGTACTTC
TRBJ2-5,TRBV5-1,TRBD1,.,CASSSWTGYQETQYF,TGCGCCAGCAGCTCTTGGACAGGGTACCAAGAGACCCAGTACTTC
TRBJ1-1,TRBV27,.,.,CASSLGPTRNTEAFF,TGTGCCAGCAGTTTAGGCCCGACGAGGAACACTGAAGCTTTCTTT
TRBJ2-2,TRBV3-1/TRBV3-2,.,once,CASRGDTGELFF,TGTGCCAGCAGAGGAGACACCGGGGAGCTGTTTTTT
TRBJ2-1,TRBV6-5,.,.,CASSSPLVPENEQFF,TGTGCCAGCAGCTCCCCCTTAGTTCCGGAAAATGAGCAGTTCTTC
TRBJ1-1,TRBV7-2,.,.,CASSSDGRNTEAFF,TGTGCCAGCAGCTCAGACGGGAGGAACACTGAAGCTTTCTTT
TRBJ2-7,TRBV11-1,.,.,CASSLGAATSYEQYF,TGTGCCAGCAGCTTAGGGGCAGCTACCTCCTACGAGCAGTACTTC
TRBJ2-1,TRBV11-2,.,.,CASSFRGRAIDEQFF,TGTGCCAGCAGCTTTAGGGGGAGGGCCATCGATGAGCAGTTCTTC
TRBJ2-2,TRBV29-1,.,.,CSVEGRATGELFF,TGCAGCGTTGAGGGCAGGGCCACCGGGGAGCTGTTTTTT
TRBJ2-3,TRBV5-4,TRBD2,.,CASSAGTSRTDTQYF,TGTGCCAGCAGCGCCGGGACTAGCCGCACAGATACGCAGTATTTT
TRBJ2-5,TRBV7-7,.,.,CASSLGGGETQYF,TGTGCTAGCAGCTTAGGGGGAGGGGAGACCCAGTACTTC
TRBJ2-1,TRBV4-2,TRBD2,.,CASSQGLAGGDNEQFF,TGTGCCAGCAGCCAAGGACTAGCGGGGGGGGACAATGAGCAGTTCTTC
TRBJ2-5,TRBV14,.,.,CASSQAQGLAETQYF,TGTGCCAGCAGCCAAGCTCAGGGTCTGGCGGAGACCCAGTACTTC
TRBJ1-5,TRBV18,TRBD1,once,CASSPPPGTEYQPQHF,TGTGCCAGCTCACCACCGCCGGGGACAGAGTATCAGCCCCAGCATTTT
TRBJ2-2,TRBV29-1,TRBD2,.,CSVSASGNTGELFF,TGCAGCGTTTCCGCTAGCGGGAACACCGGGGAGCTGTTTTTT
TRBJ2-3,TRBV30,TRBD2,.,CAWTRVAGALRTDTQYF,TGTGCCTGGACTCGGGTAGCGGGAGCCCTCCGCACAGATACGCAGTATTTT
TRBJ2-3,TRBV7-9,.,.,CASRPPGSTDTQYF,TGTGCCAGCAGGCCTCCGGGGAGCACAGATACGCAGTATTTT
TRBJ2-5,TRBV5-1,TRBD2,.,CASSLASGSLETQYF,TGCGCCAGCAGCTTGGCTAGCGGGAGTCTGGAGACCCAGTACTTC
TRBJ1-1,TRBV27,TRBD1,.,CASSQGTGLNTEAFF,TGTGCCAGCAGCCAGGGGACAGGCTTGAACACTGAAGCTTTCTTT
TRBJ2-1,TRBV24-1,TRBD2,.,CATSDPWLAGGGNEQFF,TGTGCCACCAGTGATCCCTGGCTAGCGGGAGGGGGCAATGAGCAGTTCTTC
TRBJ1-5,TRBV19,.,.,CASIRQGLERNQPQHF,TGTGCCAGTATCCGTCAGGGGCTCGAGCGCAATCAGCCCCAGCATTTT
TRBJ1-4,TRBV7-9,.,.,CASSWVMDRDEKLFF,TGTGCCAGCAGCTGGGTTATGGACAGAGATGAAAAACTGTTTTTT
TRBJ1-4,TRBV11-2,.,few,CASSEGEKLFF,TGTGCCAGCAGCGAAGGGGAAAAACTGTTTTTT
TRBJ1-1,TRBV6-5,.,.,CASRKNTEAFF,TGTGCCAGCAGGAAGAACACTGAAGCTTTCTTT
TRBJ1-2,TRBV30,TRBD1,.,CAWSVRLRGRRYGYTF,TGTGCCTGGAGTGTACGTTTGAGGGGGCGTCGGTATGGCTACACCTTC
TRBJ1-5,TRBV30,.,.,CAWSVVGGVSNQPQHF,TGTGCCTGGAGTGTTGTGGGGGGGGTTAGCAATCAGCCCCAGCATTTT
TRBJ1-3,TRBV19,TRBD1,once,CASSMQRTGAGNTIYF,TGTGCCAGTAGTATGCAGAGGACAGGGGCTGGAAACACCATATATTTT
TRBJ2-6,TRBV15,TRBD1,.,CATSRGGTVSGANVLTF,TGTGCCACCAGCAGAGGGGGGACAGTCTCTGGGGCCAACGTCCTGACTTTC
TRBJ1-1,TRBV5-1,.,.,CASKLEELHPNTEAFF,TGCGCCAGCAAGCTTGAGGAACTCCACCCTAACACTGAAGCTTTCTTT
TRBJ2-1,TRBV19,.,.,CASSIYLANNEQFF,TGTGCCAGTAGTATTTATCTAGCCAACAATGAGCAGTTCTTC
TRBJ1-3,TRBV14,.,.,CASSQDPVNSGNTIYF,TGTGCCAGCAGCCAAGACCCCGTTAACTCTGGAAACACCATATATTTT
TRBJ2-7,TRBV11-2,.,.,CASRLPGYRGYEQYF,TGTGCCAGCAGACTACCCGGGTACCGAGGCTACGAGCAGTACTTC
TRBJ2-1,TRBV2,.,.,CASAYSPNIFLGYNEQFF,TGTGCCAGCGCCTACTCCCCAAATATCTTCCTTGGCTACAATGAGCAGTTCTTC
TRBJ2-3,TRBV9,TRBD2,.,CASSVWTGLAGHTDTQYF,TGTGCCAGCAGCGTATGGACGGGACTAGCGGGGCACACAGATACGCAGTATTTT
TRBJ1-1,TRBV11-1,.,.,CASSLGRGTEAFF,TGTGCCAGCAGCTTAGGTCGGGGTACTGAAGCTTTCTTT
TRBJ1-1,TRBV12-3/TRBV12-4,.,once,CASSLLRDTEAFF,TGTGCCAGCAGTTTGCTGAGGGACACTGAAGCTTTCTTT
TRBJ2-4,TRBV19,TRBD1,.,CASEGPTGEQLAKNIQYF,TGTGCCAGTGAGGGGCCAACAGGGGAACAGTTAGCCAAAAACATTCAGTACTTC
TRBJ2-2,TRBV6-5,.,few,CASSYAGEVNTGELFF,TGTGCCAGCAGTTACGCCGGGGAGGTGAACACCGGGGAGCTGTTTTTT
TRBJ1-2,TRBV9,.,.,CASSGREDGYTF,TGTGCCAGCAGCGGCAGGGAGGACGGCTACACCTTC
TRBJ2-3,TRBV6-6,.,.,CASSPNTDTQYF,TGTGCCAGCAGCCCAAACACAGATACGCAGTATTTT
TRBJ2-2,TRBV10-1,.,.,CASRSPNTGELFF,TGCGCCAGCAGGAGCCCGAACACCGGGGAGCTGTTTTTT
TRBJ1-2,TRBV7-4,.,.,CASSSGNYGYTF,TGTGCCAGCAGCTCGGGGAACTATGGCTACACCTTC
TRBJ2-2,TRBV9,.,many,CASSVATGDTGELFF,TGTGCCAGCAGCGTAGCTACCGGGGACACCGGGGAGCTGTTTTTT
TRBJ2-2,TRBV11-2,.,.,CASSLPPAANTGELFF,TGTGCCAGCAGCTTACCCCCGGCGGCGAACACCGGGGAGCTGTTTTTT
TRBJ1-6,TRBV27,.,few,CASSLGMYSPLHF,TGTGCCAGCAGTCTCGGAATGTATTCACCCCTCCACTTT
TRBJ1-1,TRBV19,.,.,CASSTNGAANTEAFF,TGTGCCAGTAGTACAAATGGGGCTGCGAACACTGAAGCTTTCTTT
TRBJ1-1,TRBV29-1,.,.,CSVLSAGRQAEAFF,TGCAGCGTCCTATCCGCAGGACGACAGGCTGAAGCTTTCTTT
TRBJ2-1,TRBV7-2,.,.,CASSLVRVVNNEQFF,TGTGCCAGCAGCTTAGTCAGGGTCGTGAACAATGAGCAGTTCTTC
TRBJ2-5,TRBV30,.,.,CAWRWGRETQYF,TGTGCCTGGAGATGGGGTCGAGAGACCCAGTACTTC